A single TCR beta chain is shown here with its context. Trimming removed 8 bases from V and 5 bases from J; junction bases left unmatched: 3. Germline loops: CDR1 LNHDA, CDR2 SQIVND (reference sequence). CDR3 length: 12 residues. This sample stems from a study of blood T cell repertoires in COVID-19. Here immunoSEQ multiplex PCR was the method, and the copy in TCRdb shows in-frame clones only, minus some. This sample yields about 140,000 clones, of which 75% to 90% are seen a single time; 3.5% belongs to the top ten. This chain connects TRBV19 to TRBJ1-2, with 9 bases fitting TRBD1. The sample was peripheral blood. The receptor comes from a man between 70 and 80 years old who had recovered from COVID-19. CDR3 sequence (DNA): TGTGCCAGTCGAGACAGGGGGTATGGCTACACCTTC. Amino acids: CASRDRGYGYTF.